The sequence of this T cell receptor beta chain was determined in a study of T cell responses to AZD1222 COVID-19 vaccine. Overall study results and limits: Recipients of two AZD1222 doses showed rising Spike-specific TCR breadth and depth.

The repertoire was sequenced with immunoSEQ multiplex PCR; TCRdb's copy has only in-frame clones and lacks some. The data contain tens of thousands of clones, about 82% of them singletons. The CDR3 spans 16 residues. The V and J ends lost 5 bases and 3 bases respectively, with 19 bases between them. CDR1 SGHTA and CDR2 FQGTGA come from the germline V gene. This clone was observed a few times. Its target is unknown. The origin of this receptor is an adult in good health. Sample: peripheral blood, taken on day 0 of AZD1222 vaccination. The V gene is TRBV7-3, the J gene TRBJ1-2, with D perhaps TRBD1 (6 bases). The CDR3, as DNA: TGTGCCAGCAGCGTCATGCCGGGCCCAGGGGACTATGGCTACACCTTC. Protein product: CASSVMPGPGDYGYTF.